A selection of T cell receptor beta chains follows, all from one sample in a study of cytomegalovirus exposure and HLA in healthy donors. Sequenced by immunoSEQ multiplex PCR; TCRdb stores in-frame clones only, minus some. The sample lists more than 85,000 clones, about 80% occurring once. The sample was PBMCs. These receptors all stem from a woman in her forties or fifties in good health and CMV-seropositive. Both conserved end residues are trimmed from each CDR3.

CDR3 length: 11
V gene: TRBV19
CDR3 protein: ASSIFLGDEQF

CDR3 length: 11
V gene: TRBV27
CDR3 protein: ASSPTQGYEQY

CDR3 length: 12
V gene: TRBV27
CDR3 protein: ASSSPGQGWEQF

CDR3 length: 13
V gene: TRBV11-2
CDR3 protein: ASSLEGARGNTIY

CDR3 length: 13
V gene: TRBV5-1
CDR3 protein: ASSLGPQATYGYT

CDR3 length: 13
V gene: TRBV5-5
CDR3 protein: ASSLRGIGANVLT

CDR3 length: 13
V gene: TRBV27
CDR3 protein: ASGFRTGDTDTQY

CDR3 length: 13
V gene: TRBV7-2
CDR3 protein: ASSRRGGGAYEQY

CDR3 length: 14
V gene: TRBV6-5
CDR3 protein: ASSYSLWSGNYGYT

CDR3 length: 14
V gene: TRBV7-2
CDR3 protein: ASSKSRRGGNQPQH

CDR3 length: 10
V gene: TRBV7-2
CDR3 protein: ASSLQVHEQF

CDR3 length: 13
V gene: TRBV21-1
CDR3 protein: ASSLGQGPYNEQF

CDR3 length: 11
V gene: TRBV5-1
CDR3 protein: ASSFSGGNEQF

CDR3 length: 13
V gene: TRBV6-5
CDR3 protein: ASRAPGQGTDTQY

CDR3 length: 13
V gene: TRBV18
CDR3 protein: ASSPLRTGHTEAF

CDR3 length: 11
V gene: TRBV5-1
CDR3 protein: ASRPGQGSEQY

CDR3 length: 16
V gene: TRBV15
CDR3 protein: ATSRGQGAGKEAGELF

CDR3 length: 11
V gene: TRBV19
CDR3 protein: ASSIGGSGEAF

CDR3 length: 13
V gene: TRBV7-8
CDR3 protein: ASSSLGGRVYEQY

CDR3 length: 12
V gene: TRBV5-6
CDR3 protein: ASSLGGLVDTQY

CDR3 length: 12
V gene: TRBV5-6
CDR3 protein: ASSTFTGDEKLF

CDR3 length: 12
V gene: TRBV7-2
CDR3 protein: ASSQGTSADTQY

CDR3 length: 13
V gene: TRBV5-1
CDR3 protein: ASSLGPSRSYEQY

CDR3 length: 12
V gene: TRBV19
CDR3 protein: ASSMGRGSYEQY

CDR3 length: 12
V gene: TRBV11-2
CDR3 protein: ASARVLAEETQY

CDR3 length: 11
V gene: TRBV7-8
CDR3 protein: ASSTGSGSPLH

CDR3 length: 11
V gene: TRBV9
CDR3 protein: ASSVARGTEAF

CDR3 length: 17
V gene: TRBV19
CDR3 protein: ASSMGQERLASSTDTQY